The 25 T cell receptor beta chains in this list originate from one sample, sequenced in a study of OX40 agonist ivuxolimab in advanced cancers. Repertoires were generated with immunoSEQ multiplex PCR, while TCRdb's copy carries only in-frame clones and drops some. This sample yields 65,000 to 95,000 clones, of which around 80% are seen a single time; roughly 0.77% belongs to the top ten. The sample consisted of CD4+ or CD8+ T cells sorted from blood, taken in a trial of the OX40 agonist ivuxolimab. These receptors came from an adult with an advanced solid tumor such as melanoma, head and neck, liver or kidney cancer.

CDR3 bases: TGCGCCAGCAGCCGCCCGGGACAGCAAAATCAGCCCCAGCATTTT. It translates to CASSRPGQQNQPQHF. The chain combines TRBV4-1 with TRBJ1-5; TRBD1 aligns across 7 bases. The V segment lost 4 bases and the J segment 4 bases; nucleotides outside the gene matches: 7. The CDR3 has 15 residues. Germline CDR1 MGHRA, CDR2 YSYEKL.

The chain couples TRBV2 to TRBJ1-3; 7 positions match TRBD1. The V gene end was trimmed by 7 bases and the J gene end by 0 bases; junction bases not matched to a gene: 3. The V gene's germline CDR1 is SNHLY and CDR2 FYNNEI. CDR3 length: 14 residues. CDR3 residues: CASNNRGSGNTIYF. Here the CDR3 DNA reads TGTGCCAGCAATAACAGGGGCTCTGGAAACACCATATATTTT.

The chain couples TRBV7-2 to TRBJ2-3; tentatively, D is TRBD1 or TRBD2 (5 bases each). The CDR3 is 16 residues long. V dropped 5 bases and J dropped 0 bases, with 15 bases sitting between them. CDR1 SGHTA and CDR2 FQGNSA come from the germline V gene. The CDR3 region is CASSPFGGSSTDTQYF. In DNA, the CDR3 is TGTGCCAGCAGCCCATTTGGGGGATCTAGCACAGATACGCAGTATTTT.

Here the CDR3 DNA reads TGTGCCAGCAGTGAATCAGGCAGGGGGGAGACCCAGTACTTC. Amino acid sequence: CASSESGRGETQYF. This chain joins TRBV25-1 and TRBJ2-5, with TRBD1 matching 7 bases. This CDR3 comprises 14 residues. Trimming cost V 1 base and J 5 bases; bases outside gene matches: 4. Germline V lookup: CDR1 MGHDK, CDR2 SYGVNS.

The chain is built from TRBV5-5 and TRBJ2-3, with D possibly matching TRBD2 (6 bases). The CDR3 is made up of 13 amino acids. Per the germline V gene, CDR1 is SGHKS and CDR2 is YYEKEE (reference sequence). V was pared by 1 base and J by 4 bases, with 7 bases between. CDR3 sequence: CASSLREADTQYF. As DNA, the CDR3 is TGTGCCAGCAGCTTGAGGGAGGCAGATACGCAGTATTTT. Variable domain in full (rest from reference TRBV5-5 and TRBJ2-3): DAGVTQSPTHLIKTRGQQVTLRCSPISGHKSVSWYQQVLGQGPQFIFQYYEKEERGRGNFPDRFSARQFPNYSSELNVNALLLGDSALYLCASSLREADTQYFGPGTRLTVL.

This chain joins TRBV18 and TRBJ1-1; TRBD1 agrees at 9 bases. V shed 1 base and J 3 bases; nucleotides not matched to a gene: 3. CDR1 and CDR2 from the germline V gene are KGHSH and LQKENI. The CDR3 is 15 residues long. CDR3 protein: CASSPLQGADTEAFF. The DNA for the CDR3 is TGTGCCAGCTCACCACTACAGGGGGCGGACACTGAAGCTTTCTTT.

The chain couples TRBV2 to TRBJ2-1; D is unclear. Germline CDR1 reads SNHLY; CDR2 reads FYNNEI. Trimming cost V 1 base and J 4 bases, with 5 bases left between them. The CDR3 runs 13 residues. The DNA of the CDR3 is TGTGCCAGCAGTGAAGGTCCTTACAATGAGCAGTTCTTC. It specifies CASSEGPYNEQFF.

V is TRBV25-1 and J is TRBJ1-2; a possible D gene is TRBD1 (6 bases). V shed 5 bases and J shed 6 bases, with 19 bases lying between them. CDR1 MGHDK and CDR2 SYGVNS come from the germline V gene. The CDR3 extends over 15 amino acids. The CDR3 is CASSLSWGASDGYTF. The CDR3 nucleotides are TGTGCCAGCAGTTTGTCTTGGGGGGCATCGGATGGCTACACCTTC.

The chain is built from TRBV11-2 and TRBJ2-3; 8 nucleotides match TRBD2. The CDR3 has 15 amino acids. The germline V gene encodes CDR1 SGHAT and CDR2 FQNNGV. V shed 5 bases and J 1 base; nucleotides not matched to a gene: 5. The DNA of the CDR3 is TGTGCCAGCAGCCCCGGGGGGGCGGGCACAGATACGCAGTATTTT. This encodes CASSPGGAGTDTQYF.

The genes are TRBV5-1 and TRBJ2-2, with D possibly TRBD1 on 6 matching bases. The V and J ends lost 0 bases and 1 base respectively, with 13 bases between them. CDR1 and CDR2 (germline): SGHRS, YFSETQ. This CDR3 contains 17 residues. The CDR3 coding sequence is TGCGCCAGCAGCTTGGAGGGGGTAAAAAGGAACACCGGGGAGCTGTTTTTT. Amino acids: CASSLEGVKRNTGELFF.

The chain is built from TRBV30 and TRBJ1-3, with TRBD1 matching 10 bases. In germline, CDR1 is GTSNPN, CDR2 SVGIG (reference sequence). The CDR3 length is 14 residues. V dropped 7 bases and J dropped 3; count of bases not matched to a gene: 6. The CDR3 bases are TGTGCCTTTGCGCGGGACAGGGGTGGAAACACCATATATTTT. It specifies CAFARDRGGNTIYF.

The chain uses TRBV7-8 and TRBJ1-1, with 10 bases lining up with TRBD1. The junction had 12 bases not matched to a gene; V was cut back by 0 bases and J by 5 bases. Germline CDR1 and CDR2: SGHVS and FQNEAQ. This CDR3 is 18 amino acids long. The DNA for the CDR3 is TGTGCCAGCAGCTTAGCCCCGGGACAGGGGAGTCCAAGAACTGAAGCTTTCTTT. Translated: CASSLAPGQGSPRTEAFF. The variable domain in full, with the rest retrieved from reference TRBV7-8 and TRBJ1-1, is GAGVSQSPRYKVAKRGQDVALRCDPISGHVSLFWYQQALGQGPEFLTYFQNEAQLDKSGLPSDRFFAERPEGSVSTLKIQRTQQEDSAVYLCASSLAPGQGSPRTEAFFGQGTRLTVV.

This clone was detected only once. The rearrangement joins TRBV5-1 to TRBJ1-2; 7 nucleotides align to TRBD1. Germline V lookup: CDR1 SGHRS, CDR2 YFSETQ. V was pared by 2 bases and J by 0 bases, with 7 bases of the junction left unmatched. The CDR3 runs 16 residues. The CDR3 region is CASSFQGDNSNYGYTF. The CDR3 DNA follows: TGCGCCAGCAGCTTCCAGGGGGACAATTCTAACTATGGCTACACCTTC.

In nucleotides, the CDR3 is TGCGCCAGCAGCCCACGAAATCCGGGACAGGGACATAATGAGCAGTTCTTC. Translating gives CASSPRNPGQGHNEQFF. The chain employs TRBV5-1 and TRBJ2-1; 9 bases are shared with TRBD1. CDR1 and CDR2 from the germline V gene are SGHRS and YFSETQ. The CDR3 extends over 17 amino acids. The V gene end was trimmed by 4 bases and the J gene end by 7 bases; junction bases not matched to a gene: 15.

The chain joins TRBV7-2 to TRBJ1-2; D possibly corresponds to TRBD1 (5 bases). Germline CDR1 and CDR2: SGHTA and FQGNSA. V was cut by 4 bases and J by 8 bases, with 17 bases left in between. The CDR3 length is 14 residues. CDR3 nucleotide sequence: TGTGCCAGCAGCTCCCTAGGGGCCCCGAGGGGCTACACCTTC. Protein product: CASSSLGAPRGYTF.

V is TRBV7-2 and J is TRBJ2-7; 8 bases line up with TRBD2. The CDR3 covers 13 residues. With V trimmed by 3 bases and J by 5 bases, 3 bases remained unmatched. From germline, CDR1 is SGHTA and CDR2 FQGNSA. The CDR3 loop reads CASSFRRGDEQYF. The CDR3 coding sequence is TGTGCCAGCAGCTTCCGGCGGGGGGACGAGCAGTACTTC.

There are a few counts of this clone. This chain uses TRBV28 with TRBJ1-2, with D possibly being TRBD1 (6 bases). This CDR3 is built from 12 residues. Trimming took 2 bases from V and 5 from J, leaving 6 bases between them. Germline CDR1 reads MDHEN; CDR2 reads SYDVKM. The CDR3 protein is CASSLQGYGYTF. Written as DNA, the CDR3 is TGTGCCAGCAGTTTACAGGGGTATGGCTACACCTTC.

The chain carries TRBV5-1 and TRBJ2-6, with 10 positions matching TRBD1. This CDR3 contains 16 residues. CDR1 is SGHRS and CDR2 is YFSETQ in the germline V gene. The chain's CDR3 is CASGTGVNSGANVLTF. In DNA form, the CDR3 reads TGCGCTTCCGGGACAGGGGTAAACTCTGGGGCCAACGTCCTGACTTTC.

This clone was found a few times. This chain uses TRBV6-5 with TRBJ1-2; TRBD1 matches 7 bases. The J segment lost 4 bases and the V segment lost 2 bases, leaving 10 bases of the junction unmatched. CDR1 is MNHEY, CDR2 SVGAGI, per germline. The CDR3 consists of 16 residues. The CDR3 DNA reads as TGTGCCAGCAGTTACGAACCACAGGGGTCTGTCTATGGCTACACCTTC. This sequence encodes CASSYEPQGSVYGYTF.

This sequence joins TRBV5-1 and TRBJ2-1; 8 positions agree with TRBD1. The CDR3 sequence is 12 residues long. V lost 3 bases to trimming and J lost 8 bases; unmatched junction nucleotides: 1. CDR1 SGHRS and CDR2 YFSETQ come from the germline V gene. The CDR3 protein is CASSSTGDEQFF. CDR3 coding DNA: TGCGCCAGCAGCTCGACAGGGGATGAGCAGTTCTTC.

This chain joins TRBV6-6 and TRBJ1-2, with D hard to call. V was pared by 5 bases and J by 4 bases, with 8 bases between. The CDR3 is 12 residues long. Germline CDR1 reads MNHNY; CDR2 reads SVGAGI (reference sequence). Written as DNA, the CDR3 is TGTGCCAGCAGTAACGCCCTCTATGGCTACACCTTC. Translation: CASSNALYGYTF.

This rearrangement joins TRBV2 to TRBJ1-2, with D possibly matching TRBD1 (5 bases). From germline, CDR1 is SNHLY and CDR2 FYNNEI. The germline V and J ends were trimmed by 10 bases and 4 bases, with 13 bases remaining between them. The CDR3 is 12 amino acids. This CDR3 is CATAGVAYGYTF. DNA for the CDR3: TGTGCCACTGCGGGGGTCGCCTATGGCTACACCTTC.

This rearrangement joins TRBV4-2 to TRBJ2-3, with 8 bases that match TRBD2. The CDR3 extends over 16 amino acids. Germline V gene lookup returns CDR1 LGHNA and CDR2 YNFKEQ. Germline trimming cut 0 bases from V and 1 base from J; bases unmatched to any gene: 3. CDR3 in amino acids: CASSQEAGVGTDTQYF. DNA of the CDR3: TGTGCCAGCAGCCAAGAAGCGGGAGTAGGCACAGATACGCAGTATTTT.

The chain uses TRBV5-1 and TRBJ1-1; TRBD1 agrees at 7 bases. The length of the CDR3 is 14 residues. The germline CDR1 and CDR2 sequences are SGHRS and YFSETQ. Losses at the gene ends were 2 bases for V and 3 bases for J; bases not matched to a gene: 4. The CDR3 loop is CASSFQGVDTEAFF. The CDR3 DNA is TGCGCCAGCAGCTTTCAGGGGGTTGACACTGAAGCTTTCTTT.

The J gene is TRBJ2-5, the V gene TRBV9; no definite D call. The CDR3 extends over 14 amino acids. The V end lost 3 bases, the J end lost 7 bases, and 16 bases lay between the germline ends. Germline lookup yields CDR1 SGDLS and CDR2 YYNGEE. CDR3 residues: CASSGGIHRGTQYF. For the CDR3, the DNA is TGTGCCAGCAGCGGGGGAATCCATCGAGGGACCCAGTACTTC.